Each of the 17 T cell receptor beta chains below was sequenced from the same sample in a study of blood T cell repertoires in COVID-19. The data were produced by immunoSEQ multiplex PCR, yet TCRdb's version contains in-frame clones alone and is incomplete. Altogether 350,000 or so clones are present, about 87% being singletons, with the ten largest covering 1.5% to 2%. The sample taken for sequencing was peripheral blood. The receptor source for this set is a woman younger than 45 with COVID-19, enrolled during active disease.

The chain carries TRBV5-5 and TRBJ2-2; D unclear. CDR1 and CDR2 (germline): SGHKS, YYEKEE (reference sequence). Trimming removed 2 bases from V and 5 bases from J, with 7 bases in between. This CDR3 spans 13 amino acids. Here the CDR3 reads CASSFSATGELFF. CDR3 bases: TGTGCCAGCAGCTTCAGCGCTACCGGGGAGCTGTTTTTT. Full variable domain (remainder filled in from reference TRBV5-5 and TRBJ2-2): DAGVTQSPTHLIKTRGQQVTLRCSPISGHKSVSWYQQVLGQGPQFIFQYYEKEERGRGNFPDRFSARQFPNYSSELNVNALLLGDSALYLCASSFSATGELFFGEGSRLTVL.

The chain joins TRBV5-1 to TRBJ2-2; D uncertain. V was cut by 0 bases and J by 8 bases, with 5 bases left in between. The CDR3 is made up of 12 amino acids. The germline gives CDR1 SGHRS, CDR2 YFSETQ. CDR3 region: CASSLALGELFF. The CDR3 coding sequence is TGCGCCAGCAGCTTGGCCCTAGGGGAGCTGTTTTTT.

The V and J genes are TRBV6-2 or TRBV6-3 and TRBJ2-3; the match to TRBD2 covers 9 bases. With V trimmed by 0 bases and J by 4 bases, 5 bases remained unmatched. Germline CDR1 MNHEY, CDR2 SVGEGT. The CDR3 contains 16 residues. The CDR3 protein is CASSYSRGGASDTQYF. CDR3 coding DNA: TGTGCCAGCAGTTACTCTCGCGGGGGGGCCTCAGATACGCAGTATTTT.

V is TRBV30 and J is TRBJ2-2; D perhaps matches TRBD1 (6 bases). The CDR3 is made up of 14 amino acids. Trimming shortened V by 5 bases and J by 4 bases, and 14 bases separated the two germline ends. Germline CDR1 is GTSNPN and CDR2 is SVGIG (reference sequence). DNA for the CDR3: TGTGCCTGGGGGCAGGGGATGGGCACCGGGGAGCTGTTTTTT. Encoded protein: CAWGQGMGTGELFF.

DNA of the CDR3: TGTGCCAGCAGCCCCGATTGGGGGCTCAACACTGAAGCTTTCTTT. It specifies CASSPDWGLNTEAFF. V usage is TRBV5-4 and J usage is TRBJ1-1; D might be TRBD1 (6 bases). This CDR3 contains 15 residues. CDR1 is SGHNT, CDR2 YYREEE, per germline (reference sequence). V lost 4 bases to trimming and J lost 2 bases, with 15 bases between them.

J is TRBJ1-1 and V is TRBV5-6; 9 nucleotides line up with TRBD1. The CDR3 sequence is 15 residues long. Germline CDR1 and CDR2: SGHDT and YYEEEE. V shed 5 bases and J 1 base; nucleotides not matched to a gene: 6. The CDR3 region has the DNA TGTGCCAGCAGTCGACAGGGGGGTCCGAACACTGAAGCTTTCTTT. It encodes CASSRQGGPNTEAFF. The full variable domain, rest sourced from reference TRBV5-6 and TRBJ1-1, is DAGVTQSPTHLIKTRGQQVTLRCSPKSGHDTVSWYQQALGQGPQFIFQYYEEEERQRGNFPDRFSGHQFPNYSSELNVNALLLGDSALYLCASSRQGGPNTEAFFGQGTRLTVV.

This clone was counted once. CDR3 nucleotides: TGTGCCAGCAGTTACCGGGACAGAACAAATGAAAAACTGTTTTTT. It translates to CASSYRDRTNEKLFF. The gene calls are TRBV6-6 and TRBJ1-4, with 7 bases that match TRBD1. Germline V lookup: CDR1 MNHNY, CDR2 SVGAGI (reference sequence). J was trimmed by 5 bases and V by 2 bases; bases with no gene match: 5. The CDR3 is 15 amino acids.

The rearrangement joins TRBV7-9 to TRBJ1-2; 7 positions match TRBD1. With 5 bases clipped from V and 4 bases from J, the junction kept 13 bases outside the gene matches. Germline V gives CDR1 SEHNR, CDR2 FQNEAQ (reference sequence). CDR3 length: 16 amino acids. In nucleotides, the CDR3 is TGTGCCAGCAGCCGGGAGTGGGACAGTCTTTTCTATGGCTACACCTTC. It specifies CASSREWDSLFYGYTF. Full variable domain (missing parts from reference TRBV7-9 and TRBJ1-2): DTGVSQNPRHKITKRGQNVTFRCDPISEHNRLYWYRQTLGQGPEFLTYFQNEAQLEKSRLLSDRFSAERPKGSFSTLEIQRTEQGDSAMYLCASSREWDSLFYGYTFGSGTRLTVV.

V usage is TRBV7-3 and J usage is TRBJ2-1; perhaps TRBD2 as D (5 bases). CDR3 size: 14 residues. Trimming left V 3 bases short and J 8 bases short, with 14 bases between. Germline values: CDR1 SGHTA, CDR2 FQGTGA. CDR3 bases: TGTGCCAGCAGCTTTGGCGGGCCCGAGGATGAGCAGTTCTTC. The encoded protein is CASSFGGPEDEQFF.

This rearrangement joins TRBV4-1 to TRBJ2-1; TRBD1 agrees at 9 bases. The CDR3 length is 16 residues. CDR1 and CDR2 from the germline V gene are MGHRA and YSYEKL. Trimming took 3 bases from V and 8 from J; bases not matched to a gene: 11. The CDR3 region is CASSHTTGTGLDEQFF. The CDR3 nucleotides are TGCGCCAGCAGCCATACAACCGGGACAGGGTTAGATGAGCAGTTCTTC.

J is TRBJ2-5 and V is TRBV9, with D uncertain. This CDR3 has 14 residues. Looked up from germline, CDR1 is SGDLS and CDR2 is YYNGEE. V lost 0 bases, J lost 0 bases, and 6 bases lay in between. CDR3 bases: TGTGCCAGCAGCGTAGGGTCAGACCAAGAGACCCAGTACTTC. Translating it yields CASSVGSDQETQYF.

The chain has TRBV4-2 and TRBJ1-2; D may be TRBD1 (5 bases). There are 14 residues in the CDR3. Germline loops: CDR1 LGHNA, CDR2 YNFKEQ. With 0 bases removed from V and 8 bases from J, the gap between germline ends came to 13 bases. The CDR3 reads CASSQDRGSWGYTF. Written as DNA, the CDR3 is TGTGCCAGCAGCCAAGATAGGGGAAGTTGGGGCTACACCTTC.

This clone was seen a few times. The J gene is TRBJ2-7, the V gene TRBV4-2; D perhaps matches TRBD2 (6 bases). Per germline, CDR1 LGHNA and CDR2 YNFKEQ. Between the trimmed V and J ends, which lost 2 bases and 0 bases, there was a span of 11 bases. The CDR3 covers 15 residues. CDR3: CASSQHRGDSYEQYF. The CDR3 bases are TGTGCCAGCAGCCAACATCGCGGGGACTCCTACGAGCAGTACTTC.

The CDR3 nucleotides are TGTGCCAGTACGACAGGGGATCAGCCCCAGCATTTT. Translating it yields CASTTGDQPQHF. The V gene is TRBV19, the J gene TRBJ1-5; TRBD1 agrees at 8 bases. CDR1 LNHDA and CDR2 SQIVND come from the germline V gene (reference sequence). This CDR3 contains 12 residues. V dropped 7 bases and J dropped 5; count of bases not matched to a gene: 1.

The V and J genes are TRBV5-1 and TRBJ2-2; perhaps TRBD1 as D (5 bases). There are 16 residues in the CDR3. Trimming pared 0 bases from V and 0 bases from J, leaving 9 bases between. Looked up from germline, CDR1 is SGHRS and CDR2 is YFSETQ. CDR3 sequence: CASSLGTFANTGELFF. The DNA for the CDR3 is TGCGCCAGCAGCTTGGGGACATTCGCGAACACCGGGGAGCTGTTTTTT.

V is TRBV2 and J is TRBJ1-1, with 10 bases identical to TRBD1. V gave up 2 bases and J gave up 0 bases; unmatched junction bases: 12. CDR1 and CDR2 from the germline V gene are SNHLY and FYNNEI. The CDR3 is 19 residues long. DNA of the CDR3: TGTGCCAGCAGTGAAAGATTCGCCCGGGACAGGGGAATGAACACTGAAGCTTTCTTT. Its protein product is CASSERFARDRGMNTEAFF.

The chain is built from TRBV6-1 and TRBJ1-2, with D perhaps matching TRBD1 (5 bases). V was cut by 3 bases and J by 4 bases, with 15 bases left in between. Looked up from germline, CDR1 is MNHNS and CDR2 is SASEGT. The CDR3 sequence is 15 residues long. The CDR3 region is CASSDGQARGYGYTF. The CDR3 coding sequence is TGTGCCAGCAGTGACGGGCAGGCTAGGGGCTATGGCTACACCTTC.